This TCR beta chain originates from a study of blood T cell repertoires in COVID-19. As for the study in general: The United States, Italy and Spain provided the acute and convalescent COVID-19 samples.

Libraries were prepared by immunoSEQ multiplex PCR; TCRdb keeps only in-frame clonotypes and omits some of them. The table has roughly 200,000 clones, roughly 85% seen once. The CDR3 is made up of 12 amino acids. The germline CDR1 and CDR2 sequences are LNHDA and SQIVND (reference sequence). V was pared by 6 bases and J by 5 bases, with 10 bases between. This TCR was sampled from a woman younger than 35 who had recovered from COVID-19. V gene TRBV19 combines with J gene TRBJ1-1; D is ambiguous. The sequencing input was peripheral blood. The CDR3, as DNA: TGTGCCAGTAGGGTTCCGGGAACTGAAGCTTTCTTT. This translates into CASRVPGTEAFF.